This T cell receptor beta chain appears in the sequencing data of a study of control samples from healthy donors and cancer patients. Data came from immunoSEQ multiplex PCR; TCRdb stores just in-frame clones and leaves some out. The sample records roughly 20,000 clones, approximately 81% being singletons. Germline V gives CDR1 MNHNS, CDR2 SASEGT. The length of the CDR3 is 15 residues. V lost 1 base, J lost 4 bases, and 13 bases lay in between. J is TRBJ1-1 and V is TRBV6-1; D ambiguous. The TCR was taken from a man aged 60 to 75 with colorectal cancer. The sequenced sample consisted of PBMCs. The CDR3 coding sequence is TGTGCCAGCAGTGAAGTATGGCGGTTGGGCACTGAAGCTTTCTTT. Amino acids: CASSEVWRLGTEAFF.